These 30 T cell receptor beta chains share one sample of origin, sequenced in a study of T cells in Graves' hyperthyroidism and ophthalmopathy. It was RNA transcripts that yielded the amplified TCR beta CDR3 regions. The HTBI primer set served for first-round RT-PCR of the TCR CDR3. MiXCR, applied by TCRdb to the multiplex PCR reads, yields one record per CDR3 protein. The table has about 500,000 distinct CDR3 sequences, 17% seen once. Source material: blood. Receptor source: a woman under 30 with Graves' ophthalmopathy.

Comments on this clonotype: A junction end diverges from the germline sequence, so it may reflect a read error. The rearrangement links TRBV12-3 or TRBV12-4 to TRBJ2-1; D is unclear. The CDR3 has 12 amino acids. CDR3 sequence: CASSLWGNEQSF. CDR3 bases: TGTGCCAGCAGTTTATGGGGAAATGAGCAGTCCTTC.

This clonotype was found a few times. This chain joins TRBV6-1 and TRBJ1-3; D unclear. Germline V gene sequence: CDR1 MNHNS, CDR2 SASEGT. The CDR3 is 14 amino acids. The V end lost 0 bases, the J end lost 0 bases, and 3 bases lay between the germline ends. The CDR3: CASSEAISGNTIYF. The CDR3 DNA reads TGTGCCAGCAGTGAAGCCATCTCTGGAAACACCATATATTTT.

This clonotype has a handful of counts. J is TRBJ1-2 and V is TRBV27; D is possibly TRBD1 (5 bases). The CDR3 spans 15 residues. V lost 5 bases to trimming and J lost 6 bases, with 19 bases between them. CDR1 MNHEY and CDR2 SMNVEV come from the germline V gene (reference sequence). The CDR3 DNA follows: TGTGCCAGCAGTCCCCGGCTCCAGGGAGGTGATGGCTACACCTTC. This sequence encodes CASSPRLQGGDGYTF.

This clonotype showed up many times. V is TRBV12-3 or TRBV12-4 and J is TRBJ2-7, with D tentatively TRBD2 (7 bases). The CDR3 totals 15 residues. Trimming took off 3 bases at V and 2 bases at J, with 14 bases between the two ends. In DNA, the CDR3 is TGTGCCAGCAGTTTGGGGGGGGCCAAAACCTACGAGCAGTACTTC. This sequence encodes CASSLGGAKTYEQYF.

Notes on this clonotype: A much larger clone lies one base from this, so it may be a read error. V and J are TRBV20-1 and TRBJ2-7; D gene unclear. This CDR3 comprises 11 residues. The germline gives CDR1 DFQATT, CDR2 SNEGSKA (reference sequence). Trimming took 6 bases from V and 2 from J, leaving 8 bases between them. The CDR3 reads CSAPNPYEQYF. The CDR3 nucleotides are TGCAGTGCACCCAACCCCTACGAGCAGTACTTC.

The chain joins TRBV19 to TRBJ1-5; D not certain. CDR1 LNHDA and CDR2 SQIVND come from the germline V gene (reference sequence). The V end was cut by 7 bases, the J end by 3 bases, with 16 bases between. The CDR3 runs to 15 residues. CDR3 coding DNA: TGTGCCAGTAACCTAGGGTCTGGTTTCAATCAGCCCCAGCATTTT. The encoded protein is CASNLGSGFNQPQHF.

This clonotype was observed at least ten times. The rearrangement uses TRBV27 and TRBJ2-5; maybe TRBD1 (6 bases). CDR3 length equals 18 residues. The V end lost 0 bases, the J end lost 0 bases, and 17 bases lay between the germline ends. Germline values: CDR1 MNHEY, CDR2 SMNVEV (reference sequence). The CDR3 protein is CASSLSKTGLGYQETQYF. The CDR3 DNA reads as TGTGCCAGCAGTTTATCGAAGACAGGACTGGGCTACCAAGAGACCCAGTACTTC.

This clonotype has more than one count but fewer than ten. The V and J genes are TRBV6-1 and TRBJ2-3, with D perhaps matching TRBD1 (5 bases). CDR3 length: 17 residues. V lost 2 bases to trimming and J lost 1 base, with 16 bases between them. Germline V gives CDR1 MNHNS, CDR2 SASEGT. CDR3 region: CASSELLGQGGTDTQYF. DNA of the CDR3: TGTGCCAGCAGTGAACTTTTAGGGCAGGGTGGCACAGATACGCAGTATTTT.

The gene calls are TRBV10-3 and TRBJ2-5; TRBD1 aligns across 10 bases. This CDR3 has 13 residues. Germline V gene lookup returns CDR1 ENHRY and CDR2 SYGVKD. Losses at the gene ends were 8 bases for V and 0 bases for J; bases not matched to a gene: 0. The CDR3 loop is CAIGQGDQETQYF. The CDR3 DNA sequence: TGTGCCATCGGACAGGGGGACCAAGAGACCCAGTACTTC.

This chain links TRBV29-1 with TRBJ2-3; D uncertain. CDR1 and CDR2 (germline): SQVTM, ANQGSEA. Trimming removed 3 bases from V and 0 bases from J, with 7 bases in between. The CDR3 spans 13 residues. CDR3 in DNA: TGCAGCGTTGAGGGCCGGAGCACAGATACGCAGTATTTT. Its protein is CSVEGRSTDTQYF.

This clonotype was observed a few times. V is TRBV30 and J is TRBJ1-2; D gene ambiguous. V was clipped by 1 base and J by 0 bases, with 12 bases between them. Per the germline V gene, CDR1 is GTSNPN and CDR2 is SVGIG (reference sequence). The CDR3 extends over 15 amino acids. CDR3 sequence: CAWSARRRANYGYTF. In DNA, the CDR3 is TGTGCCTGGAGTGCACGACGGAGAGCTAACTATGGCTACACCTTC.

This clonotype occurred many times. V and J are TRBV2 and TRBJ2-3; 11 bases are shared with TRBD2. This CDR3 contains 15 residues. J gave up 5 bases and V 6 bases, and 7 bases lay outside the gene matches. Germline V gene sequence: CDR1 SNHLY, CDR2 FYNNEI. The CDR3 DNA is TGTGCCAGCAGCCCACTAGCGGGAGAGGTAGATACGCAGTATTTT. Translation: CASSPLAGEVDTQYF. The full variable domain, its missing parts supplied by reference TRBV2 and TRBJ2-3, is EPEVTQTPSHQVTQMGQEVILRCVPISNHLYFYWYRQILGQKVEFLVSFYNNEISEKSEIFDDQFSVERPDGSNFTLKIRSTKLEDSAMYFCASSPLAGEVDTQYFGPGTRLTVL.

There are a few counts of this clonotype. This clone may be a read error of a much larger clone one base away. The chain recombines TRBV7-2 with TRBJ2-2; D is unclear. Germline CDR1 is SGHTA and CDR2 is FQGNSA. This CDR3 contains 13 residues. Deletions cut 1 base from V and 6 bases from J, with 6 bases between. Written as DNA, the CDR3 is TGTGCCAGCAGCTTAGTACGCTCCGGGGAGCTGTTTTTT. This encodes CASSLVRSGELFF.

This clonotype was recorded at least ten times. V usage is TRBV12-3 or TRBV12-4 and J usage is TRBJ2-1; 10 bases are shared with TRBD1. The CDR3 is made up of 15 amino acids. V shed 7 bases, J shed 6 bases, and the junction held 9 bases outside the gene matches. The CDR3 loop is CASTPTGGRRNEQFF. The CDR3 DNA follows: TGTGCCAGCACCCCGACAGGGGGCCGCCGCAATGAGCAGTTCTTC.

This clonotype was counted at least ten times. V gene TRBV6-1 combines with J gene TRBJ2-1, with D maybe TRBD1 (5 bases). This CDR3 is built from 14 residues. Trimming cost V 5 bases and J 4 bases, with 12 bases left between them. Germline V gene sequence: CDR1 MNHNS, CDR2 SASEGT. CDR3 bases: TGTGCCAGCAGTTCCAACGACAGATACAATGAGCAGTTCTTC. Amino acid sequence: CASSSNDRYNEQFF.

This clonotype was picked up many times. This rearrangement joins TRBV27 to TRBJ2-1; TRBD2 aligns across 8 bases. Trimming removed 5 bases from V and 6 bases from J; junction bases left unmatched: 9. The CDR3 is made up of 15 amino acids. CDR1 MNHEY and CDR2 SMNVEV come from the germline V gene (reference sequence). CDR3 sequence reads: CASSRSSGPVNEQFF. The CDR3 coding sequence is TGTGCCAGCAGTAGGTCTAGCGGGCCGGTCAATGAGCAGTTCTTC.

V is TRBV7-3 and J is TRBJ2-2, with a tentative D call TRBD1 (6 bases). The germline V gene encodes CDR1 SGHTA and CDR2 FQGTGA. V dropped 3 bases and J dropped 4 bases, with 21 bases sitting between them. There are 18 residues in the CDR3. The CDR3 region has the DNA TGTGCCAGCAGCTTCTCGGCTTACAGGGAAAGAAGCACCGGGGAGCTGTTTTTT. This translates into CASSFSAYRERSTGELFF.

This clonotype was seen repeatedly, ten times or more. The CDR3 spells CASSQGLGHEQFF. The CDR3 nucleotides are TGCGCCAGCAGCCAGGGTCTCGGCCATGAGCAGTTCTTC. The rearrangement joins TRBV4-1 to TRBJ2-1; D remains ambiguous. The CDR3 is made up of 13 amino acids. Trimming removed 3 bases at V and 8 bases at J, with 11 bases between. The germline V gene encodes CDR1 MGHRA and CDR2 YSYEKL.

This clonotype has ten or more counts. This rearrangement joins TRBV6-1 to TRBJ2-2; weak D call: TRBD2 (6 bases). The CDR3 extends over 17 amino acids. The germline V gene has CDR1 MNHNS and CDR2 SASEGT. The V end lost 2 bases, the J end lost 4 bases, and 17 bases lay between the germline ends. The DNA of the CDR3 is TGTGCCAGCAGTGAACACGGGGGAGGCCCGGTCACCGGGGAGCTGTTTTTT. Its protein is CASSEHGGGPVTGELFF.

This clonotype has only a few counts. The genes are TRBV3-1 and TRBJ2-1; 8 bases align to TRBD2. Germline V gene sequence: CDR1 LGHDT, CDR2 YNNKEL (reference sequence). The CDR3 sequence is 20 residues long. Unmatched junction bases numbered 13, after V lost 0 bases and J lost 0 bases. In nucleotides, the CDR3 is TGTGCCAGCAGCCAAGAGGTCCGGGGGGGGCTAAGGAGCTCCTACAATGAGCAGTTCTTC. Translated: CASSQEVRGGLRSSYNEQFF.

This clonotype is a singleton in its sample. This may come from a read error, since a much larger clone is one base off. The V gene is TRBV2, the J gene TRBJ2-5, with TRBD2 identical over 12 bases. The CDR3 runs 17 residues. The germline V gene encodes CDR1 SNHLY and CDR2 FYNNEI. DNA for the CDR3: TGTGCCAGCTCACGACTAGCGGGGGCCGAGTACCAAGAGGCCCAGTACTTC. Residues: CASSRLAGAEYQEAQYF.

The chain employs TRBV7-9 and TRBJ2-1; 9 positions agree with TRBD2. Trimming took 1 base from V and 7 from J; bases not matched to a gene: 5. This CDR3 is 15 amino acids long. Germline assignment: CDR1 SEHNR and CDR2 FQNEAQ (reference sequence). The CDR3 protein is CASSLEVAGANEQFF. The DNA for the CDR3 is TGTGCCAGCAGCTTAGAGGTAGCGGGAGCGAATGAGCAGTTCTTC.

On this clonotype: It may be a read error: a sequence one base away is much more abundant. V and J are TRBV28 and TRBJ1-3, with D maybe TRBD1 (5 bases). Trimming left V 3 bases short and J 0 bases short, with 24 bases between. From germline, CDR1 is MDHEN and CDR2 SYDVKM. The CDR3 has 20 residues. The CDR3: CASSFPPQTTGDSSGNTIYF. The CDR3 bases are TGTGCCAGCAGTTTCCCTCCGCAGACTACAGGAGACTCCTCTGGAAACACCATATATTTT.

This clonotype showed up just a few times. The CDR3: CASSPKADRDDSPLHF. For the CDR3, the DNA is TGTGCCAGCTCACCTAAGGCCGACAGGGATGATTCACCCCTCCACTTT. The genes are TRBV18 and TRBJ1-6; 7 bases agree with TRBD1. With 3 bases clipped from V and 8 bases from J, the junction kept 10 bases outside the gene matches. This CDR3 spans 16 amino acids. Germline CDR1 is KGHSH and CDR2 is LQKENI.

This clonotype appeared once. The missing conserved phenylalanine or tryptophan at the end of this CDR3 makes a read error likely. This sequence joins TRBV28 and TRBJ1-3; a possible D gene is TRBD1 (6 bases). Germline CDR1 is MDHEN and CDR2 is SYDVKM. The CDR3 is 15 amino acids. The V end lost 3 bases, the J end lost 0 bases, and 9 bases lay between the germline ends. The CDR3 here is CASSFGGLSGNTIYS. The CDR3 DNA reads TGTGCCAGCAGTTTCGGGGGCCTCTCTGGAAACACCATATATTCT.

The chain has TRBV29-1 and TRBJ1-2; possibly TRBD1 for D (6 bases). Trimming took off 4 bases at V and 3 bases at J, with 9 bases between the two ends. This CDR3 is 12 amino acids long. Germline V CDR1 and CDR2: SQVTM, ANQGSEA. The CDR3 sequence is CSVGGQHYGYTF. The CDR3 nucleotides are TGCAGCGTTGGAGGACAGCACTATGGCTACACCTTC.

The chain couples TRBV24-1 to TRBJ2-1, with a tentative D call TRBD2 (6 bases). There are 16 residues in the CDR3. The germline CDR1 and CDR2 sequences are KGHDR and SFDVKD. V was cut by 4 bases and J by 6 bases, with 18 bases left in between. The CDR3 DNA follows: TGTGCCACCAGTGAGGATCCGGGACTTCTGGCCAATGAGCAGTTCTTC. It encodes CATSEDPGLLANEQFF.

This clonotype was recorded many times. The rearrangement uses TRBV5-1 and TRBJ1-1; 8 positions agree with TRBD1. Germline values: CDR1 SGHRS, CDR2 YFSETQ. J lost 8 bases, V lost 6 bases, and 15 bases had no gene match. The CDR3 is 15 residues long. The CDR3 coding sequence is TGCGCCAGCACAACAGGGGGGGCGGATGGCCCAGAAGCTTTCTTT. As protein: CASTTGGADGPEAFF.

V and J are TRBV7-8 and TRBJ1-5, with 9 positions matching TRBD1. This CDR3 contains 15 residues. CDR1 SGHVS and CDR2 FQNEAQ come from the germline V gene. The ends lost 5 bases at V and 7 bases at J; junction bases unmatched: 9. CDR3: CASSPQTGGGQPQHF. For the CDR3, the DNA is TGTGCCAGCAGCCCCCAGACAGGGGGAGGGCAGCCCCAGCATTTT.

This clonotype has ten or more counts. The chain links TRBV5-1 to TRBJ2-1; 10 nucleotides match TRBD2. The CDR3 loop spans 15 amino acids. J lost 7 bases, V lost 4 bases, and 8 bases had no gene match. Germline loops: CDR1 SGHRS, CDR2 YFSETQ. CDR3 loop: CASSDPGTSANEQFF. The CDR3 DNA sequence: TGCGCCAGCAGCGACCCCGGGACTAGCGCTAATGAGCAGTTCTTC. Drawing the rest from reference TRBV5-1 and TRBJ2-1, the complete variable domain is KAGVTQTPRYLIKTRGQQVTLSCSPISGHRSVSWYQQTPGQGLQFLFEYFSETQRNKGNFPGRFSGRQFSNSRSEMNVSTLELGDSALYLCASSDPGTSANEQFFGPGTRLTVL.